These 3 T cell receptor beta chains came from one sample sequenced in a study of CD8+CD57+ T cells in acquired aplastic anemia. Genomic DNA provided the template from which TCR beta VDJ and CDR3 profiles were obtained. Via MiXCR, TCRdb re-called the reads, giving one row per CDR3 protein. This table has about 190,000 distinct CDR3 sequences, over 60% appearing once. Sequences were obtained from sorted CD4+, CD8+, or CD8+CD57+ T cells (not recorded which) from PBMCs. Every receptor here comes from a human donor with severe aplastic anemia or a healthy control (not recorded which).

Ten or more counts support this clonotype. This chain joins TRBV28 and TRBJ1-2; D is ambiguous. The V gene lost 3 bases and the J gene lost 4 bases, with 9 bases spanning the gap. The CDR3 loop spans 13 amino acids. Germline loops: CDR1 MDHEN, CDR2 SYDVKM. The DNA of the CDR3 is TGTGCCAGCAGTTTCATGGTGAGCTATGGCTACACCTTC. It translates to CASSFMVSYGYTF.

On this clonotype itself: One end of the junction varies from germline; a read error may be responsible. J is TRBJ2-1 and V is TRBV7-9, with TRBD2 matching over 16 bases. The CDR3 is 18 amino acids. The germline V gene encodes CDR1 SEHNR and CDR2 FQNEAQ (reference sequence). CDR3 DNA sequence: TGTGCCACCAGCTCCGGGACTAGCGGGGGGGCCGGCTACAATGAGCAGTTCTTC. This gives the protein CATSSGTSGGAGYNEQFF.

This clonotype was detected many times. V and J are TRBV12-3 or TRBV12-4 and TRBJ2-1; D is ambiguous. Trimming shortened V by 4 bases and J by 9 bases, and 10 bases separated the two germline ends. The CDR3 has 12 amino acids. The CDR3 region is CASSSTVGEQFF. CDR3 in DNA: TGTGCCAGCAGTTCGACCGTAGGTGAGCAGTTCTTC.